This T cell receptor beta chain appears in the sequencing data of a study of B cell selection in AIRE deficiency. In its sample, this clone was seen once. Regulatory T cells were sorted as CD4+CD25hiCD127low/negative cells. Control samples were from healthy, unrelated donors. Profiled with immunoSEQ multiplex PCR; TCRdb holds only in-frame clones, not every one. The sample carries 18,000 or so clones, about 92% recorded once. In germline, CDR1 is SEHNR, CDR2 FQNEAQ (reference sequence). The CDR3 is 16 amino acids. V was trimmed by 5 bases and J by 4 bases, leaving 20 bases between them. The chain has TRBV7-9 and TRBJ2-5; no firm D call. The sequencing sample was made of CD4+CD25+ Tregs sorted from PBMCs. This TCR was recovered from a human donor in good health. CDR3 sequence: CASSPDRQSWGETQYF. In DNA, the CDR3 is TGTGCCAGCAGCCCAGACCGTCAGAGTTGGGGAGAGACCCAGTACTTC.